The 28 T cell receptor beta chains below all came from one sample that was sequenced in a study of molecular identifiers for immune sequencing clone quantification. A single record per CDR3 protein comes from TCRdb applying MiXCR to the PCR reads. Found here are over 550,000 distinct CDR3 sequences, less than 30% of them singletons; the top ten hold about 0.84%. Sequences were obtained from naive CD8+ T cells from blood, with Jurkat cell RNA spiked in. Subset reported: FACS-sorted CD8+CD4-CCR7+CD45RA+ naive T cells. These receptors were obtained from a human donor in good health. Some libraries in this study had Jurkat cell RNA spiked in.

This clonotype was counted between two and nine times. The chain recombines TRBV7-3 with TRBJ2-6; maybe TRBD1 (6 bases). The CDR3 covers 15 residues. Germline CDR1 SGHTA, CDR2 FQGTGA. The V end was cut by 3 bases, the J end by 10 bases, with 16 bases between. The CDR3 DNA reads TGTGCCAGCAGCTTTTTCCCGGGACAAGGTAACGTCCTGACTTTC. It codes for CASSFFPGQGNVLTF. Full variable domain (remainder filled in from reference TRBV7-3 and TRBJ2-6): GAGVSQTPSNKVTEKGKYVELRCDPISGHTALYWYRQSLGQGPEFLIYFQGTGAADDSGLPNDRFFAVRPEGSVSTLKIQRTERGDSAVYLCASSFFPGQGNVLTFGAGSRLTVL.

This clonotype has just one count. A read error is likely, as this CDR3 ends without the conserved phenylalanine or tryptophan. This sequence joins TRBV28 and TRBJ1-5, with D perhaps TRBD1 (5 bases). Germline CDR1 and CDR2: MDHEN and SYDVKM. The CDR3 runs 18 residues. The ends were cut back, 5 bases at V and 5 bases at J, with 25 bases in the middle. CDR3 residues: CASSPPRGLRLVDQPQHI. The DNA for the CDR3 is TGTGCCAGCAGTCCACCCCGGGGGTTGAGATTGGTGGATCAGCCCCAGCATATT.

Comments on this clonotype: At one end the junction does not follow the germline gene, possibly because of a read error. V is TRBV5-1 and J is TRBJ2-5; TRBD2 is a possible D gene (5 bases). CDR1 and CDR2 (germline): SGHRS, YFSETQ. The CDR3 is 15 amino acids. This CDR3 is CASSFSGPSGETQYF. CDR3 bases: TGCGCCAGCAGCTTCTCCGGGCCTAGTGGGGAGACTCAGTACTTC.

The chain joins TRBV7-9 to TRBJ2-7, with 8 bases lining up with TRBD1. Germline CDR1 reads SEHNR; CDR2 reads FQNEAQ (reference sequence). The length of the CDR3 is 15 residues. Trimming at V came to 4 bases and at J to 2 bases, leaving 7 bases not matched to a gene. CDR3: CASSSTTGEPYEQYF. In nucleotides, the CDR3 is TGTGCCAGCAGCTCTACGACAGGGGAACCCTACGAGCAGTACTTC.

This clonotype turned up a few times. This sequence joins TRBV4-3 and TRBJ2-3; 12 bases align to TRBD1. Germline values: CDR1 LGHNA, CDR2 YSLEER. The CDR3 runs to 16 residues. The V gene end was trimmed by 4 bases and the J gene end by 6 bases; junction bases not matched to a gene: 8. CDR3 sequence reads: CASSPGTGGLGDTQYF. The DNA of the CDR3 is TGCGCCAGCAGCCCGGGGACAGGGGGCTTGGGTGATACGCAGTATTTT.

The rearrangement links TRBV19 to TRBJ2-7, with D uncertain. Deletions cut 5 bases from V and 6 bases from J, with 11 bases between. The CDR3 loop spans 12 amino acids. Germline CDR1 LNHDA, CDR2 SQIVND (reference sequence). The CDR3 DNA follows: TGTGCCAGTAGTGAGTGGTCTAGCGAGCAGTACTTC. Its translation is CASSEWSSEQYF.

Regarding this clonotype: A read error may be the cause here, since a much bigger clone is one base away. V gene TRBV29-1 combines with J gene TRBJ2-1, with TRBD2 as a possible D gene (6 bases). The CDR3 spans 13 residues. CDR1 is SQVTM, CDR2 ANQGSEA, per germline. The CDR3 spells CGVVGRGTDEQFF. CDR3 DNA sequence: TGCGGCGTTGTTGGTCGGGGGACCGATGAGCAGTTCTTC.

Concerning this clonotype: The germline gene is not matched at one end of the junction; a read error may be the cause. The CDR3 here is CASSFTGSAYEQSF. CDR3 DNA sequence: TGTGCCAGCAGTTTTACAGGCTCGGCCTACGAGCAGTCCTTC. The chain recombines TRBV12-3 or TRBV12-4 with TRBJ2-7, with a possible D match to TRBD1 (5 bases). The CDR3 runs 14 residues.

The gene calls are TRBV9 and TRBJ1-6; perhaps TRBD1 as D (5 bases). From germline, CDR1 is SGDLS and CDR2 YYNGEE. The CDR3 has 15 residues. The V end lost 0 bases, the J end lost 6 bases, and 10 bases lay between the germline ends. Written as DNA, the CDR3 is TGTGCCAGCAGCGTAGAAGACAGACCTAATTCACCCCTCCACTTT. Its translation: CASSVEDRPNSPLHF.

Comments on this clonotype: Just one base apart from a much larger clone, this may be a read error. The V and J genes are TRBV7-9 and TRBJ2-3; TRBD2 agrees at 10 bases. Germline loops: CDR1 SEHNR, CDR2 FQNEAQ (reference sequence). This CDR3 is built from 16 residues. The CDR3: CPSSSPERGGEDTQYF. In DNA, the CDR3 is TGTCCCAGCAGCTCCCCTGAGCGGGGGGGGGAAGATACGCAGTATTTT.

This clonotype was detected many times. This chain links TRBV6-2 or TRBV6-3 with TRBJ1-5; D uncertain. The length of the CDR3 is 13 residues. Trimming removed 6 bases at V and 4 bases at J, with 10 bases between. The germline V gene encodes CDR1 MNHEY and CDR2 SVGEGT. The DNA of the CDR3 is TGTGCCAGCAGCCCTACGCCGAATCAGCCCCAGCATTTT. Amino acids: CASSPTPNQPQHF.

The rearrangement links TRBV29-1 to TRBJ2-1; 10 bases are shared with TRBD2. V dropped 1 base and J dropped 0; count of bases not matched to a gene: 9. CDR1 is SQVTM, CDR2 ANQGSEA, per germline. This CDR3 is 18 amino acids long. The CDR3 DNA is TGCAGCGTTGAAGGGGAGGCTAGCGGGGGTCTCTCCTACAATGAGCAGTTCTTC. This sequence encodes CSVEGEASGGLSYNEQFF.

The V call is TRBV5-4, the J call TRBJ1-1; D call uncertain. The CDR3 is made up of 13 amino acids. From germline, CDR1 is SGHNT and CDR2 YYREEE (reference sequence). Trimming stripped 0 bases from V and 3 bases from J, with 6 bases between. The CDR3: CASSLDQHTEAFF. The CDR3, as DNA: TGTGCCAGCAGCTTGGACCAACACACTGAAGCTTTCTTT.

For this clonotype: A clone one base away is much larger, so this may be a read error. The V and J genes are TRBV5-1 and TRBJ1-5, with D tentatively TRBD1 (6 bases). Germline V gene data show CDR1 as SGHRS and CDR2 as YFSETQ. The CDR3 is 15 amino acids. CDR3 amino acids: CASSLLGASTQPQHF. In DNA, the CDR3 is TGCGCCAGCAGCTTGTTGGGGGCCAGCACTCAGCCCCAGCATTTT.

Worth noting for this clonotype: This may be a read error, as it is one base from a much larger clone. The J gene is TRBJ2-3, the V gene TRBV13; 11 nucleotides line up with TRBD2. The V gene end was trimmed by 5 bases and the J gene end by 2 bases; junction bases not matched to a gene: 15. The germline gives CDR1 PRHDT, CDR2 FYEKMQ (reference sequence). CDR3 length: 19 residues. The CDR3 is CASSMPAGLAGGNTDTQYF. DNA for the CDR3: TGTGCCAGCAGCATGCCGGCGGGGCTAGCGGGAGGAAACACAGATACGCAGTATTTT.

This clonotype was detected only a few times. This chain uses TRBV2 with TRBJ2-2; 10 bases are shared with TRBD2. CDR1 and CDR2 (germline): SNHLY, FYNNEI. The CDR3 consists of 17 residues. With V trimmed by 2 bases and J by 6 bases, 9 bases remained unmatched. This CDR3 reads CASSEFGAGGNAGELFF. The DNA of the CDR3 is TGTGCCAGCAGTGAATTCGGAGCGGGAGGGAATGCCGGGGAGCTGTTTTTT.

This chain links TRBV12-3 or TRBV12-4 with TRBJ2-7; D may be TRBD2 (7 bases). There are 13 residues in the CDR3. Deletions cut 8 bases from V and 5 bases from J, with 16 bases between. CDR3 nucleotide sequence: TGTGCCAGCGAGGGGGGGGGCACCGACGAGCAGTACTTC. It is translated as CASEGGGTDEQYF.

The genes are TRBV5-4 and TRBJ2-7, with D maybe TRBD2 (5 bases). Per germline, CDR1 SGHNT and CDR2 YYREEE (reference sequence). CDR3 length: 15 residues. Between the trimmed V and J ends, which lost 2 bases and 2 bases, there was a span of 14 bases. The CDR3 DNA reads TGTGCCAGCAGCTTATTTCGGGGAATGGCCTACGAGCAGTACTTC. Its translation: CASSLFRGMAYEQYF.

This clonotype occurred many times. The V and J genes are TRBV15 and TRBJ1-3; D gene uncertain. Trimming pared 1 base from V and 0 bases from J, leaving 13 bases between. CDR3 length equals 17 residues. Germline values: CDR1 LNHNV, CDR2 YYDKDF (reference sequence). The CDR3 region is CATSRGAYDGSGNTIYF. The CDR3 bases are TGTGCCACCAGCAGAGGAGCCTACGATGGCTCTGGAAACACCATATATTTT.

The rearrangement uses TRBV7-9 and TRBJ2-5; D is undetermined. Germline CDR1 and CDR2: SEHNR and FQNEAQ (reference sequence). The CDR3 sequence is 13 residues long. Trimming shortened V by 0 bases and J by 3 bases, and 5 bases separated the two germline ends. The CDR3 loop is CASSLAFEETQYF. The CDR3 DNA reads as TGTGCCAGCAGCTTAGCCTTCGAAGAGACCCAGTACTTC.

V gene TRBV9 combines with J gene TRBJ2-1, with unresolved D. Trimming removed 4 bases from V and 0 bases from J, with 11 bases in between. Germline V gene data show CDR1 as SGDLS and CDR2 as YYNGEE. The CDR3 spans 15 residues. The CDR3 reads CASSSSQSSYNEQFF. CDR3 nucleotide sequence: TGTGCCAGCAGCAGCTCTCAGAGCTCCTACAATGAGCAGTTCTTC.

In this sample, this clonotype turned up many times. V is TRBV7-9 and J is TRBJ1-5; D is unresolved. CDR1 and CDR2 from the germline V gene are SEHNR and FQNEAQ (reference sequence). CDR3 size: 14 residues. Between the trimmed V and J ends, which lost 4 bases and 9 bases, there was a span of 16 bases. Written as DNA, the CDR3 is TGTGCCAGCAGCTCCGGGGAGGGTGTTTGGCCCCAGCATTTT. It yields the protein CASSSGEGVWPQHF. The full variable domain, rest sourced from reference TRBV7-9 and TRBJ1-5, is DTGVSQNPRHKITKRGQNVTFRCDPISEHNRLYWYRQTLGQGPEFLTYFQNEAQLEKSRLLSDRFSAERPKGSFSTLEIQRTEQGDSAMYLCASSSGEGVWPQHFGDGTRLSIL.

The sample holds many counts of this clonotype. The chain carries TRBV5-5 and TRBJ2-5; the D gene is possibly TRBD1 (7 bases). CDR1 is SGHKS and CDR2 is YYEKEE in the germline V gene (reference sequence). There are 17 residues in the CDR3. V was cut by 4 bases and J by 0 bases, with 19 bases left in between. CDR3 in DNA: TGTGCCAGCAGCATGTGGGCGCGGGACAGCTACCAAGAGACCCAGTACTTC. Its protein is CASSMWARDSYQETQYF. Using reference TRBV5-5 and TRBJ2-5 for the parts outside the CDR3, the full variable domain is DAGVTQSPTHLIKTRGQQVTLRCSPISGHKSVSWYQQVLGQGPQFIFQYYEKEERGRGNFPDRFSARQFPNYSSELNVNALLLGDSALYLCASSMWARDSYQETQYFGPGTRLLVL.

This sequence joins TRBV25-1 and TRBJ2-1; 10 nucleotides agree with TRBD1. CDR3 length: 14 amino acids. Germline CDR1 reads MGHDK; CDR2 reads SYGVNS. V shed 4 bases and J 9 bases; nucleotides not matched to a gene: 6. CDR3 sequence: CASSGQGAGSEQFF. CDR3 nucleotide sequence: TGTGCCAGCAGTGGACAGGGGGCGGGGAGTGAGCAGTTCTTC.

This clonotype was detected once. This may be a read error: a much more frequent sequence differs by one nucleotide. No conserved phenylalanine or tryptophan is present at the end of the CDR3, so a read error is the likely explanation. This chain connects TRBV7-9 to TRBJ1-5; 7 positions agree with TRBD1. The germline CDR1 and CDR2 sequences are SEHNR and FQNEAQ (reference sequence). The CDR3 spans 15 residues. V shed 5 bases, J shed 2 bases, and the junction held 6 bases outside the gene matches. CDR3 sequence: CASSQDRVGNQPQHL. The DNA of the CDR3 is TGTGCCAGCAGCCAAGACAGGGTTGGCAATCAGCCCCAGCATCTT.

This clonotype was observed at least ten times. This chain joins TRBV5-1 and TRBJ1-6; D remains ambiguous. Germline lookup yields CDR1 SGHRS and CDR2 YFSETQ. This CDR3 has 17 residues. With 4 bases removed from V and 0 bases from J, the gap between germline ends came to 14 bases. CDR3 nucleotide sequence: TGCGCCAGCAGCGTGGGTTCGGGGAGCTCCTATAATTCACCCCTCCACTTT. Amino acid sequence: CASSVGSGSSYNSPLHF.

This clonotype was seen ten or more times. The chain combines TRBV5-6 with TRBJ1-3, with a tentative D call TRBD1 (5 bases). CDR3 size: 16 residues. V dropped 0 bases and J dropped 0 bases, with 10 bases sitting between them. Germline CDR1 SGHDT, CDR2 YYEEEE. In DNA, the CDR3 is TGTGCCAGCAGCTTGGGGGGCTGGAGCTCTGGAAACACCATATATTTT. It specifies CASSLGGWSSGNTIYF. The full variable domain, its missing parts supplied by reference TRBV5-6 and TRBJ1-3, is DAGVTQSPTHLIKTRGQQVTLRCSPKSGHDTVSWYQQALGQGPQFIFQYYEEEERQRGNFPDRFSGHQFPNYSSELNVNALLLGDSALYLCASSLGGWSSGNTIYFGEGSWLTVV.

As regards this clonotype: At one end the junction does not follow the germline gene, possibly because of a read error. V and J are TRBV27 and TRBJ1-1, with no clear D. Germline V gene sequence: CDR1 MNHEY, CDR2 SMNVEV (reference sequence). The CDR3 is 13 amino acids. The CDR3 DNA reads as TGTGCCGGCAGTTTATCAGTGAACACTGAAGCTTTCTTT. Its translation: CAGSLSVNTEAFF.